These 6 T cell receptor beta chains came from one sample sequenced in a study of blood T cell repertoires in COVID-19. Method: immunoSEQ multiplex PCR; TCRdb's copy keeps in-frame clones and lacks some. This table holds 130,000 to 150,000 clones, around 77% found once. Material: peripheral blood. The source is a man between 45 and 60 years old with active or convalescent COVID-19.

This clone showed up just a few times. The chain is built from TRBV5-1 and TRBJ1-3, with 9 bases lining up with TRBD1. Germline values: CDR1 SGHRS, CDR2 YFSETQ. The V and J ends lost 1 base and 2 bases, in that order; junction bases with no gene match: 7. The CDR3 is 17 amino acids. The DNA for the CDR3 is TGCGCCAGCAGCTTGCTCCGGACAGGGGTGGCTGGAAACACCATATATTTT. Residues: CASSLLRTGVAGNTIYF.

This clone occurred once. The chain employs TRBV28 and TRBJ2-7; 9 nucleotides match TRBD1. The germline V gene encodes CDR1 MDHEN and CDR2 SYDVKM. This CDR3 contains 12 residues. The ends lost 6 bases at V and 4 bases at J; junction bases unmatched: 1. For the CDR3, the DNA is TGTGCCAGCAGGACAGGGGGGTACGAGCAGTACTTC. It is translated as CASRTGGYEQYF.

J is TRBJ1-4 and V is TRBV7-8; D gene unclear. The CDR3 totals 14 residues. V was trimmed by 6 bases and J by 8 bases, leaving 16 bases between them. Per the germline V gene, CDR1 is SGHVS and CDR2 is FQNEAQ. The DNA of the CDR3 is TGTGCCAGCAGTATAACCGGCGGGAGAGAAAAACTGTTTTTT. This sequence encodes CASSITGGREKLFF.

J is TRBJ2-5 and V is TRBV6-6; D perhaps matches TRBD2 (6 bases). CDR1 MNHNY and CDR2 SVGAGI come from the germline V gene (reference sequence). The CDR3 contains 12 residues. Deletions cut 6 bases from V and 5 bases from J, with 10 bases between. CDR3 in amino acids: CASSGSGETQYF. The CDR3 DNA is TGTGCCAGCAGCGGGAGCGGTGAGACCCAGTACTTC.

Only a few counts were recorded for this clone. The gene calls are TRBV2 and TRBJ2-3; no reliable D call. V was pared by 9 bases and J by 2 bases, with 9 bases between. CDR3 length: 12 amino acids. Germline V gives CDR1 SNHLY, CDR2 FYNNEI. CDR3 coding DNA: TGTGCCAGAGCGCTTCACACAGATACGCAGTATTTT. Translation gives CARALHTDTQYF.

This chain uses TRBV11-2 with TRBJ1-5; 10 nucleotides align to TRBD1. There are 14 residues in the CDR3. Germline CDR1 and CDR2: SGHAT and FQNNGV. V shed 4 bases and J 5 bases; nucleotides not matched to a gene: 2. CDR3 residues: CASSSDRGHQPQHF. The CDR3, as DNA: TGTGCCAGCAGCTCCGACAGGGGGCATCAGCCCCAGCATTTT.